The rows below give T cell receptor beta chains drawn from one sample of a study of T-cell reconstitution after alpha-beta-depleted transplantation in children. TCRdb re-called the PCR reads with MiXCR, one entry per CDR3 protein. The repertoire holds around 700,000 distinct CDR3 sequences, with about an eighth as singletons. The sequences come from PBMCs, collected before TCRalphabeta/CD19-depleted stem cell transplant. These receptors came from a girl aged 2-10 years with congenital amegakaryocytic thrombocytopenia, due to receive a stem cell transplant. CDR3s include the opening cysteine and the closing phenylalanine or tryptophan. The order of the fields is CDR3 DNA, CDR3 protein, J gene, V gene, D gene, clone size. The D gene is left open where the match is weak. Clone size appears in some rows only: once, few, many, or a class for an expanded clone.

CDR3nt: TGCGCCAGCAGCTTGGGGGGAGCTCGCGGGACCCAGTACTTC; CDR3aa: CASSLGGARGTQYF; j_gene: TRBJ2-5; v_gene: TRBV5-1; d_gene: .; abundance: .
CDR3nt: TGTGCCAGCAACCGGGACAGGAACACCGGGGAGCTGTTTTTT; CDR3aa: CASNRDRNTGELFF; j_gene: TRBJ2-2; v_gene: TRBV6-1; d_gene: TRBD1; abundance: few
CDR3nt: TGCAGTGCTGAGGGAGGGGCTTCCTACGAGCAGTACTTC; CDR3aa: CSAEGGASYEQYF; j_gene: TRBJ2-7; v_gene: TRBV20-1; d_gene: TRBD2; abundance: many
CDR3nt: TGTGCCAGCAGTTTAAGAACTAGCGGTGACGAGCAGTACTTC; CDR3aa: CASSLRTSGDEQYF; j_gene: TRBJ2-7; v_gene: TRBV12-3/TRBV12-4; d_gene: TRBD2; abundance: once
CDR3nt: TGTGCCAGCTGGCGAGCGGCCTCCTACGAGCAGTACTTC; CDR3aa: CASWRAASYEQYF; j_gene: TRBJ2-7; v_gene: TRBV27; d_gene: .; abundance: .
CDR3nt: TGCGCCAGCAGCTTGGAAGCGGATCTCTACAATGAGCAGTTCTTC; CDR3aa: CASSLEADLYNEQFF; j_gene: TRBJ2-1; v_gene: TRBV5-1; d_gene: .; abundance: many
CDR3nt: TGTGCCACCAGCAGACTAGGTATGCTAGCGGGGGCCTACGAGCAGTACTTC; CDR3aa: CATSRLGMLAGAYEQYF; j_gene: TRBJ2-7; v_gene: TRBV15; d_gene: TRBD2; abundance: .
CDR3nt: TGCAGCGTTGAAGTTTTTGGTCGGGGATCGACCATCACCGGGGAGCTGTTTTTT; CDR3aa: CSVEVFGRGSTITGELFF; j_gene: TRBJ2-2; v_gene: TRBV29-1; d_gene: .; abundance: few
CDR3nt: TGTGCCAGCAGCTTCGTCGAGGGACTAGCGGGAGGGTACAATGAGCAGTTCTTC; CDR3aa: CASSFVEGLAGGYNEQFF; j_gene: TRBJ2-1; v_gene: TRBV7-6; d_gene: TRBD2; abundance: .
CDR3nt: TGTGCTAGTGGTTTGGTACTCGGCAGGAGCTCCTACAATGAGCAGTTCTTC; CDR3aa: CASGLVLGRSSYNEQFF; j_gene: TRBJ2-1; v_gene: TRBV12-5; d_gene: .; abundance: few
CDR3nt: TGTGCCAGCAGCACCAGGACTAGCGGGACCGATGAGCAGTTCTTC; CDR3aa: CASSTRTSGTDEQFF; j_gene: TRBJ2-1; v_gene: TRBV11-3; d_gene: TRBD2; abundance: .
CDR3nt: TGTGCCAGCAGCGGGCTAGCGAAATACAATGAGCAGTTCTTC; CDR3aa: CASSGLAKYNEQFF; j_gene: TRBJ2-1; v_gene: TRBV3-1; d_gene: .; abundance: .
CDR3nt: TGCAGCGTTGGGGAGGGCCCCTACAATGAGCAGTTCTTC; CDR3aa: CSVGEGPYNEQFF; j_gene: TRBJ2-1; v_gene: TRBV29-1; d_gene: TRBD2; abundance: many
CDR3nt: TGTGCCAGCAGACAGGGGACAGACTACGAGCAGTACTTC; CDR3aa: CASRQGTDYEQYF; j_gene: TRBJ2-7; v_gene: TRBV28; d_gene: TRBD1; abundance: .
CDR3nt: TGCAGTGCTAGTCTGGCAGTTTCTAATCAGCCCCAGCATTTT; CDR3aa: CSASLAVSNQPQHF; j_gene: TRBJ1-5; v_gene: TRBV20-1; d_gene: .; abundance: many
CDR3nt: TGTGCCTGGAAACAGGGGTTCGATAATTCACCCCTCCACTTT; CDR3aa: CAWKQGFDNSPLHF; j_gene: TRBJ1-6; v_gene: TRBV30; d_gene: TRBD1; abundance: many
CDR3nt: TGCGCCAGCAGCTTGGAAGGGCAGGGGAATGAGGGCACTGAAGCTTTCTTT; CDR3aa: CASSLEGQGNEGTEAFF; j_gene: TRBJ1-1; v_gene: TRBV5-1; d_gene: .; abundance: .
CDR3nt: TGTGCCAGCAGTTTGGGGGACTACCTCTTAGAGCAGTACTTC; CDR3aa: CASSLGDYLLEQYF; j_gene: TRBJ2-7; v_gene: TRBV12-3/TRBV12-4; d_gene: TRBD2; abundance: many
CDR3nt: TGTGCCAGCAGTTATCGAACCCCCGGGACTAGCGGGAGGGCCGACTACAATGAGCAGTTCTTC; CDR3aa: CASSYRTPGTSGRADYNEQFF; j_gene: TRBJ2-1; v_gene: TRBV6-2/TRBV6-3; d_gene: TRBD2; abundance: .
CDR3nt: TGTGCCACCAGTGATTTGGTGTTCGAGCAGTACTTC; CDR3aa: CATSDLVFEQYF; j_gene: TRBJ2-7; v_gene: TRBV24-1; d_gene: .; abundance: many
CDR3nt: TGCAGTGCTAGAGATCTGGTAGCGGGAGGACCTCTTAGCTCCTACAATGAGCAGTTCTTC; CDR3aa: CSARDLVAGGPLSSYNEQFF; j_gene: TRBJ2-1; v_gene: TRBV20-1; d_gene: TRBD2; abundance: few
CDR3nt: TGTGCCAGCATGCCTGACTATGGAAAACTGTTTTTT; CDR3aa: CASMPDYGKLFF; j_gene: TRBJ1-4; v_gene: TRBV12-3/TRBV12-4; d_gene: .; abundance: .
CDR3nt: TGTGCCAGCAGCCGGGAGGCGGATCAAGAGACCCAGTACTTC; CDR3aa: CASSREADQETQYF; j_gene: TRBJ2-5; v_gene: TRBV7-9; d_gene: TRBD2; abundance: .
CDR3nt: TGTGCCAGCTCACCAAGAGGACTAGCGGGAGCCACAGATACGCAGTATTTT; CDR3aa: CASSPRGLAGATDTQYF; j_gene: TRBJ2-3; v_gene: TRBV18; d_gene: TRBD2; abundance: few
CDR3nt: TGCGCCAGCAGCCGCCTTGACGAGGGGACCTACGAGCAGTACTTC; CDR3aa: CASSRLDEGTYEQYF; j_gene: TRBJ2-7; v_gene: TRBV5-1; d_gene: .; abundance: few
CDR3nt: TGCAGCGTTCTAGGCCCATCCTATGGCTACACCTTC; CDR3aa: CSVLGPSYGYTF; j_gene: TRBJ1-2; v_gene: TRBV29-1; d_gene: .; abundance: .
CDR3nt: TGTGCCAGCAGTTTGAGGGACATGCGAGAGACCCAGTACTTC; CDR3aa: CASSLRDMRETQYF; j_gene: TRBJ2-5; v_gene: TRBV12-3/TRBV12-4; d_gene: .; abundance: many
CDR3nt: TGCAGTGCTAGATCTGGGGTAGCGGGGAGTCAAGAGACCCAGTACTTC; CDR3aa: CSARSGVAGSQETQYF; j_gene: TRBJ2-5; v_gene: TRBV20-1; d_gene: TRBD2; abundance: many
CDR3nt: TGCAGTGCTACATACGGGACTACCGTCTACGAGCAGTACTTC; CDR3aa: CSATYGTTVYEQYF; j_gene: TRBJ2-7; v_gene: TRBV20-1; d_gene: TRBD2; abundance: many
CDR3nt: TGCAGTGCTAGAGATAGCCAGGGGGCCTACAATCAGCCCCAGCATTTT; CDR3aa: CSARDSQGAYNQPQHF; j_gene: TRBJ1-5; v_gene: TRBV20-1; d_gene: TRBD1; abundance: few
CDR3nt: TGTGCCATCAGTGAGTCTGGACTAGCGGGAGCAAAGACCCAGTACTTC; CDR3aa: CAISESGLAGAKTQYF; j_gene: TRBJ2-5; v_gene: TRBV10-3; d_gene: TRBD2; abundance: many
CDR3nt: TGTGCCAGCAGCACCGGGACAGGTCGGGAAAAACTGTTTTTT; CDR3aa: CASSTGTGREKLFF; j_gene: TRBJ1-4; v_gene: TRBV5-8; d_gene: TRBD1; abundance: many
CDR3nt: TGCGCCAGCAGCTTGTCCAGGGACACTGAAGCTTTCTTT; CDR3aa: CASSLSRDTEAFF; j_gene: TRBJ1-1; v_gene: TRBV5-1; d_gene: .; abundance: many
CDR3nt: TGTGCCAGCAGCTTGGGGGGCTCGAGAGGTTATAACGGGGAGCTGTTTTTT; CDR3aa: CASSLGGSRGYNGELFF; j_gene: TRBJ2-2; v_gene: TRBV5-6; d_gene: .; abundance: .
CDR3nt: TGTGCCAGCAGTCTTAGTGGGCAGTTGAGCGGGAATGAGCAGTTCTTC; CDR3aa: CASSLSGQLSGNEQFF; j_gene: TRBJ2-1; v_gene: TRBV6-5; d_gene: .; abundance: few
CDR3nt: TGTGCCAGCAGTTTGATAGCGGGAGCGCTTCCCGCAGATACGCAGTATTTT; CDR3aa: CASSLIAGALPADTQYF; j_gene: TRBJ2-3; v_gene: TRBV28; d_gene: TRBD2; abundance: many